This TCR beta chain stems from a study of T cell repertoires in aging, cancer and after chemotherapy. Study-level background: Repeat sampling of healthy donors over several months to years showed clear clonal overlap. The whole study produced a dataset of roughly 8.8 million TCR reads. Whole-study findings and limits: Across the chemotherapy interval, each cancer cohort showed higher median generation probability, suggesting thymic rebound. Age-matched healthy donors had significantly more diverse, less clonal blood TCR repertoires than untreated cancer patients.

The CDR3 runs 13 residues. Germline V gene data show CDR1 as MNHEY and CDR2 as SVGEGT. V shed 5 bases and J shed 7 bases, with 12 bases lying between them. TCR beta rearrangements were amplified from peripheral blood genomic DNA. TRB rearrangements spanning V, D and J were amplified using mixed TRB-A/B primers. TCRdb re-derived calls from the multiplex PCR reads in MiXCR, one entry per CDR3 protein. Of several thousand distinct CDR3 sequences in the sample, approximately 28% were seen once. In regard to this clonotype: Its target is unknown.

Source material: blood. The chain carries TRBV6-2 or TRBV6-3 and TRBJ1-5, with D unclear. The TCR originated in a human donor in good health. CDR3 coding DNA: TGTGCCAGCAGTCCTCAGGAGTACCAGCCCCAGCATTTT. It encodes CASSPQEYQPQHF.